This TCR beta chain was identified in a study of a mutant IDH1 vaccine in newly diagnosed glioma. Across the study: Vaccines were first given 4-6 weeks after radiotherapy alone, or with temozolomide cycles. Sex distribution of treated patients was roughly 62% male and roughly 38% female; mean age was around 40 years.

Sequencing was performed with immunoSEQ multiplex PCR; in TCRdb, only in-frame clones are kept and a portion is missing. The sample records 45,000 to 50,000 clones, approximately 90% being singletons. This clone was seen a single time. Its antigen is still unknown. As for time point: week 35, safety follow-up. Every vaccine dose comprised 300 ug of mutant IDH1 20-mer peptide plus topical imiquimod. Germline CDR1 and CDR2: SGHDN and FVKESK. The CDR3 is 16 amino acids. V gave up 3 bases and J gave up 1 base; unmatched junction bases: 8. This sequence was found in a woman between 40 and 50 years old with glioma. The sequencing used PBMCs, collected from a glioma patient whose treatment included an IDH1 peptide vaccine. This chain joins TRBV14 and TRBJ2-7; TRBD1 matches at 8 bases. DNA for the CDR3: TGTGCCAGCAGCCACCTGCCCGGGACAGGTTCCTACGAGCAGTACTTC. It yields the protein CASSHLPGTGSYEQYF.